This T cell receptor (beta chain) was obtained from a study of T cell responses to AZD1222 COVID-19 vaccine. Overall study findings and caveats: All repertoire sampling was performed exclusively after the peak T cell response. Two doses of AZD1222 preceded a rise in Spike-specific TCR breadth and depth.

To note about this clone: Its antigen is currently unknown.

TCRdb's copy holds only in-frame clones and misses some; the assay was immunoSEQ multiplex PCR. The sample lists some 150,000 clones, roughly 94% occurring once. This CDR3 region has 14 residues. V lost 3 bases and J lost 17; bases outside the gene matches: 15. CDR1 and CDR2 (germline): MDHEN, SYDVKM. The sequencing used peripheral blood, collected on day 0 of MenACWY control vaccination. The sequence was collected from an adult in good health. The V call is TRBV28, the J call TRBJ1-4; 7 bases are a match to TRBD1. The CDR3 spells CASSLSLPGGQIFF. The CDR3 bases are TGTGCCAGCAGTTTGTCCCTTCCAGGGGGGCAGATCTTTTTT. The variable domain in full, completed from reference TRBV28 and TRBJ1-4, reads DVKVTQSSRYLVKRTGEKVFLECVQDMDHENMFWYRQDPGLGLRLIYFSYDVKMKEKGDIPEGYSVSREKKERFSLILESASTNQTSMYLCASSLSLPGGQIFFGSGTQLSVL.